This TCR beta chain was observed in a study of blood T cell repertoires in COVID-19. V lost 11 bases, J lost 1 base, and 9 bases stayed unmatched. The CDR3 runs to 14 residues. Germline loops: CDR1 SNHLY, CDR2 FYNNEI. The protocol was immunoSEQ multiplex PCR, while the TCRdb copy is restricted to in-frame clones and leaves out a portion. The table has approximately 150,000 clones, roughly 80% seen once. Sequenced input: peripheral blood. The gene calls are TRBV2 and TRBJ2-5; TRBD2 agrees at 8 bases. This receptor was obtained from a middle-aged man with active or convalescent COVID-19. The DNA of the CDR3 is TGTGCCTCACTAACTAGCGGTCGCCAAGAGACCCAGTACTTC. It encodes CASLTSGRQETQYF.